This TCR beta chain was identified in a study of blood T cell repertoires in COVID-19. Study-level background: The United States, Italy and Spain were the sources of the acute and convalescent COVID-19 samples. The analysed material was cDNA or gDNA that came from T cells, B-cell-depleted T cells, or PBMCs.

Method: immunoSEQ multiplex PCR; TCRdb's copy keeps in-frame clones and lacks some. Counted here are around 160,000 clones, about 90% occurring once; the ten biggest clones make up around 3%. After removal of 1 base from V and 3 bases from J, the junction contained 3 bases not matched to a gene. Germline V lookup: CDR1 SGHTA, CDR2 FQGNSA. This CDR3 comprises 15 residues. Sequenced sample: peripheral blood. This receptor was identified in a man aged 55 to 69 with acute or convalescent COVID-19. The chain joins TRBV7-2 to TRBJ1-2; 9 positions agree with TRBD1. The CDR3 DNA is TGTGCCAGCAGCTTAGAGGGGACAGGGTACTATGGCTACACCTTC. It codes for CASSLEGTGYYGYTF.